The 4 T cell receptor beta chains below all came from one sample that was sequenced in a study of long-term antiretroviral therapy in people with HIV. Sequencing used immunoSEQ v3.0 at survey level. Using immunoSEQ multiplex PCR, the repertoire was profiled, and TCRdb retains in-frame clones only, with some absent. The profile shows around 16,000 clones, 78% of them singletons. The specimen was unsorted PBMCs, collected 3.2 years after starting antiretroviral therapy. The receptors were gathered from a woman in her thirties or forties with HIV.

This chain's CDR3 is CASSLGQGNYGYTF. The DNA for the CDR3 is TGTGCCAGCAGTCTAGGACAGGGGAACTATGGCTACACCTTC. The rearrangement joins TRBV2 to TRBJ1-2; 9 bases line up with TRBD1. Germline CDR1 and CDR2: SNHLY and FYNNEI. This CDR3 is built from 14 residues. V lost 5 bases and J lost 2; bases outside the gene matches: 3.

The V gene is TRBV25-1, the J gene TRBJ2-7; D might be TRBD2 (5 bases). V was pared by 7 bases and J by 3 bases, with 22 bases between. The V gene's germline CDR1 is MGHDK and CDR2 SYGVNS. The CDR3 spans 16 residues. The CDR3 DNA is TGTGCCAGCACCCCTAGGTGGCCGGGGTCGCGCTACGAGCAGTACTTC. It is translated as CASTPRWPGSRYEQYF.

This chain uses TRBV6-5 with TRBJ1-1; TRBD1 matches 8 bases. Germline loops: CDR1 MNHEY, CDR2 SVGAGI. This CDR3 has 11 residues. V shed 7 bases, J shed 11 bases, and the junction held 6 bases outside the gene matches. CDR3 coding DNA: TGTGCCAGCAAACTTAGGGACAGGGCTTTCTTT. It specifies CASKLRDRAFF.

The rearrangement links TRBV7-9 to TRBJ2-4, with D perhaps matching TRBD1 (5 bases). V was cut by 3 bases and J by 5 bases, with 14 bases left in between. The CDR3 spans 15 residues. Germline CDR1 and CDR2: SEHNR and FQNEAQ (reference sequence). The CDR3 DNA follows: TGTGCCAGCAGCTTCAGTGAGACAGAACAAAACATTCAGTACTTC. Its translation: CASSFSETEQNIQYF.